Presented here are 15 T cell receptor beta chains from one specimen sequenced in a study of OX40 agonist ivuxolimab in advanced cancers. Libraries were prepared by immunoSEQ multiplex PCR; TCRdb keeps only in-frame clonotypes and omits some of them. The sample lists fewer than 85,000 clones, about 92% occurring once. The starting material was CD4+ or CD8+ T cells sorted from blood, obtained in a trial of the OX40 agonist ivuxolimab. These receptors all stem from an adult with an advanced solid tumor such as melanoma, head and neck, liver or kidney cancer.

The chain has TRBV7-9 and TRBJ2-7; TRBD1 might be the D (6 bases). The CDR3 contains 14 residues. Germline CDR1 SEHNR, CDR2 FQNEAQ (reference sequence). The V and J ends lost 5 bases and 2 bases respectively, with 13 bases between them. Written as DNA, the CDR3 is TGTGCCAGCAGCCCATACAGGGATCCCTACGAGCAGTACTTC. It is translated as CASSPYRDPYEQYF.

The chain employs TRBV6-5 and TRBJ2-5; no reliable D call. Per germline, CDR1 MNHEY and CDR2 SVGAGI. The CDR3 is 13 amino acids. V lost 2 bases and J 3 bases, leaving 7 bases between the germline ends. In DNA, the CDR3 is TGTGCCAGCAGTTACGGGCAGAAAGAGACCCAGTACTTC. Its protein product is CASSYGQKETQYF.

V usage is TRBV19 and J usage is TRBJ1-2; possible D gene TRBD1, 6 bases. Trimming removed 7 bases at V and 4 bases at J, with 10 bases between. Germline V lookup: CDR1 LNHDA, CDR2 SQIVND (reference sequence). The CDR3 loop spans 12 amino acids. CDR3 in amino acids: CASTTGPYGYTF. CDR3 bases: TGTGCCAGTACAACAGGGCCCTATGGCTACACCTTC. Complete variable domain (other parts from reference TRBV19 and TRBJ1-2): DGGITQSPKYLFRKEGQNVTLSCEQNLNHDAMYWYRQDPGQGLRLIYYSQIVNDFQKGDIAEGYSVSREKKESFPLTVTSAQKNPTAFYLCASTTGPYGYTFGSGTRLTVV.

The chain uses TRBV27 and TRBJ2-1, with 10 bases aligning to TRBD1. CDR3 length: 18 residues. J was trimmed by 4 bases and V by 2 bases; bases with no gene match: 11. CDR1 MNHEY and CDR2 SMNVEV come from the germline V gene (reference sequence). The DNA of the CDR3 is TGTGCCAGCAGTTTAGGGTTCGGGGACAGGGGTTCATACAATGAGCAGTTCTTC. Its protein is CASSLGFGDRGSYNEQFF.

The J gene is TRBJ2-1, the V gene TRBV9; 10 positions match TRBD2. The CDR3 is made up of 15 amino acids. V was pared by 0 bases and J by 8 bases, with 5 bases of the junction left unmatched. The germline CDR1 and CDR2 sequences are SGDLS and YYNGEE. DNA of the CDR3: TGTGCCAGCAGCGTAGGGACTAGCGGTGGGGATGAGCAGTTCTTC. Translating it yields CASSVGTSGGDEQFF. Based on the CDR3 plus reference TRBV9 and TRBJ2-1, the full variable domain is DSGVTQTPKHLITATGQRVTLRCSPRSGDLSVYWYQQSLDQGLQFLIQYYNGEERAKGNILERFSAQQFPDLHSELNLSSLELGDSALYFCASSVGTSGGDEQFFGPGTRLTVL.

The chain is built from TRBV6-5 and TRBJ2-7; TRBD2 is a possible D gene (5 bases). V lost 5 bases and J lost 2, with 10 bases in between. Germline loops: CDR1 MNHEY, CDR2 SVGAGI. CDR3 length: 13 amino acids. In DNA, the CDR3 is TGTGCCAGCAGTCCCGGGGTAACCTACGAGCAGTACTTC. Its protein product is CASSPGVTYEQYF.

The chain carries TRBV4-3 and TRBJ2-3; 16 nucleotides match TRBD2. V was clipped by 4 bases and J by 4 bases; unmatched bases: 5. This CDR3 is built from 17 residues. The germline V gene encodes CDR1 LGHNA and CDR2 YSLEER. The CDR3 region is CASSLGTSGGVSDTQYF. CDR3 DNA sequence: TGCGCCAGCAGCCTTGGGACTAGCGGGGGGGTGTCAGATACGCAGTATTTT.

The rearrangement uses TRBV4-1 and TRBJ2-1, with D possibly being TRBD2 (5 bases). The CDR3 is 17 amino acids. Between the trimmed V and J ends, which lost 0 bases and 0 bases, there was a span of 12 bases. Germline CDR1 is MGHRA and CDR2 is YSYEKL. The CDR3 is CASSQDGGPSSYNEQFF. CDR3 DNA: TGCGCCAGCAGCCAAGATGGAGGTCCCAGCTCCTACAATGAGCAGTTCTTC.

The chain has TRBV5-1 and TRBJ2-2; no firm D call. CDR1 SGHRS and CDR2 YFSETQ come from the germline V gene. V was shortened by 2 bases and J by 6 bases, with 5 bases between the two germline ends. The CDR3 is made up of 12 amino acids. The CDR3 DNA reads TGCGCCAGCAGCTTCGAATCCGGGGAGCTGTTTTTT. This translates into CASSFESGELFF.

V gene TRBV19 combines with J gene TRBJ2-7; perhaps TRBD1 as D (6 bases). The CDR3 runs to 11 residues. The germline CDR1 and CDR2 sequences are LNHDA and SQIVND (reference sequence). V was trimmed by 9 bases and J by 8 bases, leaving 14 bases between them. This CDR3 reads CASKQGPKQYF. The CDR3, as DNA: TGTGCCAGCAAACAGGGACCCAAGCAGTACTTC.

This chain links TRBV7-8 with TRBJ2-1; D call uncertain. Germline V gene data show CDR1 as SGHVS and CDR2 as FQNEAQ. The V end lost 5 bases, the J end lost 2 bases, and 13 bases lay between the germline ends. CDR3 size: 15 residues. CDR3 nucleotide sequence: TGTGCCAGCAGCATCGGACGGCTTACCTACAATGAGCAGTTCTTC. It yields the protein CASSIGRLTYNEQFF.

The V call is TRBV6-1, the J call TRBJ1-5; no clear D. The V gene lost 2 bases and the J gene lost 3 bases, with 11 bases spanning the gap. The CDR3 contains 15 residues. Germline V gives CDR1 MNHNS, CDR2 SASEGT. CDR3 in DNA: TGTGCCAGCAGTGAATATAAAGCCCCCAATCAGCCCCAGCATTTT. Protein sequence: CASSEYKAPNQPQHF.

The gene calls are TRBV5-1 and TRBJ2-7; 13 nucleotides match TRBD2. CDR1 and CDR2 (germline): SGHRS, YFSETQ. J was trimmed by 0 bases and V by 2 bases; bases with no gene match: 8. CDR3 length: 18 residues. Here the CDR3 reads CASSFGGLAGAFSYEQYF. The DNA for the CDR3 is TGCGCCAGCAGCTTTGGCGGACTAGCGGGGGCCTTCTCCTACGAGCAGTACTTC. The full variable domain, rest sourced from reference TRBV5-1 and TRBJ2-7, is KAGVTQTPRYLIKTRGQQVTLSCSPISGHRSVSWYQQTPGQGLQFLFEYFSETQRNKGNFPGRFSGRQFSNSRSEMNVSTLELGDSALYLCASSFGGLAGAFSYEQYFGPGTRLTVT.

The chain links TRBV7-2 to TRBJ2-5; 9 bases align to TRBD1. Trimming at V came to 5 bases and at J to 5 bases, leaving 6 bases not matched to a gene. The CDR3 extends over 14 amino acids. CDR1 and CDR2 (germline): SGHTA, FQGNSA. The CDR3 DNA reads TGTGCCAGCAGCCGCTGGACAGGGGAGGAGACCCAGTACTTC. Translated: CASSRWTGEETQYF.

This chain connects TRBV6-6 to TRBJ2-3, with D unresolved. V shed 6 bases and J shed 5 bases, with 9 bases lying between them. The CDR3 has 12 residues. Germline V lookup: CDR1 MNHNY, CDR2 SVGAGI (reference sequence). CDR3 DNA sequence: TGTGCCAGCAGCTTAGGGCGAGATACGCAGTATTTT. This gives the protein CASSLGRDTQYF.